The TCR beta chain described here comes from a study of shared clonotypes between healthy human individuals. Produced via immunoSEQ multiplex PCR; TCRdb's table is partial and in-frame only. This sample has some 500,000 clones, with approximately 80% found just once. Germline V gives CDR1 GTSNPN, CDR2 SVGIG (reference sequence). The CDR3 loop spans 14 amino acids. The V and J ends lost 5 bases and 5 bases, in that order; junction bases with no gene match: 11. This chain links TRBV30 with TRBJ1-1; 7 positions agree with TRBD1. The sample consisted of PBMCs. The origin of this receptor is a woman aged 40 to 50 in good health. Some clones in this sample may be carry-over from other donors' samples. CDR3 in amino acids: CAWSLRGRLTEAFF. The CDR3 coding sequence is TGTGCCTGGTCCTTGAGGGGGCGCTTGACTGAAGCTTTCTTT.